The 24 T cell receptor beta chains presented below share a single source sample, sequenced in a study of blood T cell repertoires in COVID-19. Profiled with immunoSEQ multiplex PCR; TCRdb holds only in-frame clones, not every one. The sample includes roughly 56,000 clones, just under 85% of them seen just once. Sequencing input: peripheral blood. Receptors originate from a man between 70 and 80 years old with acute or convalescent COVID-19.

The J gene is TRBJ1-2, the V gene TRBV5-1; the D gene is possibly TRBD1 (5 bases). CDR1 SGHRS and CDR2 YFSETQ come from the germline V gene. Trimming shortened V by 4 bases and J by 2 bases, and 15 bases separated the two germline ends. The length of the CDR3 is 15 residues. CDR3 residues: CASSDSYRTNYGYTF. The CDR3 coding sequence is TGCGCCAGCAGCGACAGTTACAGAACAAACTATGGCTACACCTTC.

The chain is built from TRBV4-1 and TRBJ2-2; D is ambiguous. V was trimmed by 0 bases and J by 0 bases, leaving 5 bases between them. Per germline, CDR1 MGHRA and CDR2 YSYEKL. CDR3 length: 15 amino acids. CDR3 sequence: CASSQDNSNTGELFF. The CDR3 nucleotides read TGCGCCAGCAGCCAAGATAACTCGAACACCGGGGAGCTGTTTTTT.

Of note for this clone: The sample carries other DNA sequences with the same CDR3. The chain recombines TRBV5-1 with TRBJ1-1, with 7 bases fitting TRBD1. V dropped 4 bases and J dropped 1; count of bases not matched to a gene: 4. Germline V gene lookup returns CDR1 SGHRS and CDR2 YFSETQ. CDR3 length: 14 amino acids. This CDR3 is CASSPGTANTEAFF. The CDR3 DNA reads TGCGCCAGCAGCCCCGGGACAGCGAACACTGAAGCTTTCTTT.

The rearrangement joins TRBV7-9 to TRBJ1-2; 8 bases line up with TRBD1. This CDR3 spans 16 amino acids. The germline CDR1 and CDR2 sequences are SEHNR and FQNEAQ (reference sequence). With V trimmed by 5 bases and J by 0 bases, 8 bases remained unmatched. CDR3 in amino acids: CASSPGGSDTNYGYTF. Written as DNA, the CDR3 is TGTGCCAGCAGCCCAGGGGGCTCCGATACTAACTATGGCTACACCTTC.

The J gene is TRBJ2-5, the V gene TRBV20-1; weak D call: TRBD1 (5 bases). V was trimmed by 3 bases and J by 4 bases, leaving 18 bases between them. Looked up from germline, CDR1 is DFQATT and CDR2 is SNEGSKA (reference sequence). This CDR3 is built from 15 residues. The CDR3 region is CSASRGNRMVETQYF. In nucleotides, the CDR3 is TGCAGTGCTAGTAGGGGCAATCGAATGGTAGAGACCCAGTACTTC.

The chain has TRBV19 and TRBJ1-1, with TRBD1 as a possible D gene (5 bases). CDR3 length equals 16 residues. CDR1 is LNHDA, CDR2 SQIVND, per germline (reference sequence). The ends were cut back, 0 bases at V and 0 bases at J, with 11 bases in the middle. The CDR3 sequence: CASSIDRGAVNTEAFF. In nucleotides, the CDR3 is TGTGCCAGTAGTATAGATCGCGGGGCCGTGAACACTGAAGCTTTCTTT.

This clone occurred once. This sequence joins TRBV19 and TRBJ2-1; TRBD2 might be the D (6 bases). Trimming left V 2 bases short and J 5 bases short, with 22 bases between. From germline, CDR1 is LNHDA and CDR2 SQIVND (reference sequence). CDR3 length: 18 amino acids. The CDR3 coding sequence is TGTGCCAGTAGTATATCGGGCACAGGCCAGGGACTCCACAATGAGCAGTTCTTC. Protein sequence: CASSISGTGQGLHNEQFF.

The chain carries TRBV5-1 and TRBJ2-2; 9 bases are shared with TRBD2. This CDR3 has 16 residues. Germline trimming cut 0 bases from V and 5 bases from J; bases unmatched to any gene: 5. The germline gives CDR1 SGHRS, CDR2 YFSETQ. The CDR3 DNA reads as TGCGCCAGCAGCTTGGTAGCGGGGGAGACAACCGGGGAGCTGTTTTTT. Protein sequence: CASSLVAGETTGELFF.

The rearrangement joins TRBV9 to TRBJ2-1, with 10 bases that match TRBD2. CDR1 and CDR2 from the germline V gene are SGDLS and YYNGEE. CDR3 length equals 16 residues. Trimming cost V 0 bases and J 8 bases; bases outside gene matches: 8. Here the CDR3 reads CASSVGERGGRDEQFF. The CDR3 nucleotides are TGTGCCAGCAGCGTAGGGGAGCGGGGGGGCCGGGATGAGCAGTTCTTC.

Notes on this clone: A junction boundary mismatches the germline segment, possibly from a read error. The rearrangement links TRBV12-3 or TRBV12-4 to TRBJ2-3; no clear D. CDR3 length: 13 amino acids. The CDR3 sequence: CASSDKNTDTQCF. The CDR3 nucleotides read TGTGCCAGCAGTGACAAAAACACAGATACGCAGTGTTTT.

The chain combines TRBV6-5 with TRBJ1-6, with TRBD1 identical over 8 bases. J gave up 9 bases and V 6 bases, and 7 bases lay outside the gene matches. The germline V gene has CDR1 MNHEY and CDR2 SVGAGI. The CDR3 has 14 amino acids. CDR3 protein: CASSEGQVPSPLHF. The CDR3 DNA reads TGTGCCAGCAGCGAGGGACAGGTTCCTTCACCCCTCCACTTT.

CDR3 amino acids: CASSLETGSPNYGYTF. As DNA, the CDR3 is TGTGCCAGCAGCTTAGAGACAGGGTCCCCAAACTATGGCTACACCTTC. The chain employs TRBV7-6 and TRBJ1-2; 7 nucleotides align to TRBD1. This CDR3 is 16 amino acids long. Germline assignment: CDR1 SGHVS and CDR2 FNYEAQ. V was pared by 1 base and J by 2 bases, with 7 bases of the junction left unmatched.

The rearrangement links TRBV4-1 to TRBJ2-5; possible D gene TRBD1, 6 bases. V lost 1 base and J lost 5, with 8 bases in between. The CDR3 runs to 13 residues. Per germline, CDR1 MGHRA and CDR2 YSYEKL. CDR3 DNA: TGCGCCAGCAGCCAAGCAGGGGCTGAGACCCAGTACTTC. This sequence encodes CASSQAGAETQYF.

V gene TRBV5-1 combines with J gene TRBJ2-3; TRBD1 matches at 7 bases. The germline V gene encodes CDR1 SGHRS and CDR2 YFSETQ. The CDR3 sequence is 14 residues long. V shed 4 bases, J shed 6 bases, and the junction held 8 bases outside the gene matches. The CDR3, as DNA: TGCGCCAGCAGCCCCAAGACAGGGTTTGATACGCAGTATTTT. Amino acids: CASSPKTGFDTQYF.

This rearrangement joins TRBV28 to TRBJ1-1; 8 bases are a match to TRBD1. Looked up from germline, CDR1 is MDHEN and CDR2 is SYDVKM. With V trimmed by 5 bases and J by 4 bases, 6 bases remained unmatched. The CDR3 contains 14 residues. Written as DNA, the CDR3 is TGTGCCAGCAGTCAAAGACAGGGGATCACTGAAGCTTTCTTT. The encoded protein is CASSQRQGITEAFF.

This chain links TRBV19 with TRBJ2-1, with D perhaps TRBD1 (5 bases). The CDR3 has 14 residues. The germline V gene has CDR1 LNHDA and CDR2 SQIVND (reference sequence). Trimming pared 6 bases from V and 4 bases from J, leaving 13 bases between. The CDR3 nucleotides are TGTGCCAGTAGATCGACAGCCGGATACAATGAGCAGTTCTTC. Encoded protein: CASRSTAGYNEQFF.

The V and J genes are TRBV19 and TRBJ2-1; 10 positions match TRBD2. V shed 7 bases and J 3 bases; nucleotides not matched to a gene: 9. There are 16 residues in the CDR3. The germline CDR1 and CDR2 sequences are LNHDA and SQIVND (reference sequence). CDR3: CASIEVAGGRYNEQFF. CDR3 bases: TGTGCCAGTATCGAGGTAGCGGGGGGCCGCTACAATGAGCAGTTCTTC.

This chain uses TRBV10-3 with TRBJ1-5; TRBD1 aligns across 7 bases. The CDR3 covers 16 residues. Germline-derived CDR1 and CDR2 are ENHRY and SYGVKD. Trimming at V came to 2 bases and at J to 0 bases, leaving 4 bases not matched to a gene. The CDR3 reads CAISEEGAYSNQPQHF. CDR3 DNA: TGTGCCATCAGTGAGGAGGGGGCGTATAGCAATCAGCCCCAGCATTTT.

This clone was seen a few times. The CDR3 DNA is TGTGCCAGCAGTGAACAGATCAATCAGCCCCAGCATTTT. This codes for CASSEQINQPQHF. This chain connects TRBV2 to TRBJ1-5; D unclear. Germline V lookup: CDR1 SNHLY, CDR2 FYNNEI. V was clipped by 2 bases and J by 3 bases, with 5 bases between them. This CDR3 is built from 13 residues.

The chain employs TRBV19 and TRBJ1-6; D not certain. This CDR3 comprises 16 residues. Deletions cut 5 bases from V and 4 bases from J, with 15 bases between. CDR1 is LNHDA and CDR2 is SQIVND in the germline V gene (reference sequence). The CDR3 loop reads CASSSPIGVYNSPLHF. The CDR3 coding sequence is TGTGCCAGTAGTTCGCCCATAGGAGTTTATAATTCACCCCTCCACTTT.

The CDR3 DNA reads TGTGCCAGCAGCTTGGTTCAGGGTACGAATAATTCACCCCTCCACTTT. Amino acid sequence: CASSLVQGTNNSPLHF. The chain is built from TRBV5-8 and TRBJ1-6, with D possibly TRBD1 on 5 matching bases. Germline CDR1 SGHTS, CDR2 YDEGEE. Trimming removed 0 bases from V and 5 bases from J, with 12 bases in between. The CDR3 runs to 16 residues.

This rearrangement joins TRBV6-1 to TRBJ2-7, with D perhaps TRBD1 (6 bases). Germline V gives CDR1 MNHNS, CDR2 SASEGT. V lost 5 bases to trimming and J lost 2 bases, with 10 bases between them. The CDR3 runs to 13 residues. The CDR3 loop reads CASSTGTTYEQYF. In DNA, the CDR3 is TGTGCCAGCAGTACCGGGACAACCTACGAGCAGTACTTC.

The rearrangement joins TRBV2 to TRBJ1-1; D is possibly TRBD1 (5 bases). Germline CDR1 is SNHLY and CDR2 is FYNNEI. Trimming pared 2 bases from V and 1 base from J, leaving 11 bases between. The CDR3 is 15 residues long. The CDR3 DNA reads as TGTGCCAGCAGTGAACTCGGGGGGAAGAACACTGAAGCTTTCTTT. Its translation is CASSELGGKNTEAFF.

This chain links TRBV27 with TRBJ2-7; 8 bases are a match to TRBD1. The CDR3 consists of 14 residues. V shed 0 bases and J 5 bases; nucleotides not matched to a gene: 3. Germline-derived CDR1 and CDR2 are MNHEY and SMNVEV (reference sequence). The CDR3 protein is CASSLSDRVDEQYF. In DNA, the CDR3 is TGTGCCAGCAGTTTATCGGACAGGGTGGACGAGCAGTACTTC.